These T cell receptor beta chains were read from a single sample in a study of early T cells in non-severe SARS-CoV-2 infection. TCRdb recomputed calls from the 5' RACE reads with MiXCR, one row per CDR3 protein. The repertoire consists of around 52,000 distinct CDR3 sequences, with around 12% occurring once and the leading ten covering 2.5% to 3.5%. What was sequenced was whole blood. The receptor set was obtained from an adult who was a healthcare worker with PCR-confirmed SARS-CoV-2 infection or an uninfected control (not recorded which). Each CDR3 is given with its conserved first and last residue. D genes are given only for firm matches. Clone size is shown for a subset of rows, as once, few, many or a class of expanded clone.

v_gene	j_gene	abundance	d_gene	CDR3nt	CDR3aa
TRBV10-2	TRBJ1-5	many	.	TGCGCCAGCAGTGAGTCGGGACCCGGGTGGGGTCAGCCCCAGCATTTT	CASSESGPGWGQPQHF
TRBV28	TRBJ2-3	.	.	TGTGCCAGCAGTTTGGTGGGCACGCGCACAGATACGCAGTATTTT	CASSLVGTRTDTQYF
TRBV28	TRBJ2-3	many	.	TGTGCCAGCAGTTCAGGGGCAGATACGCAGTATTTT	CASSSGADTQYF
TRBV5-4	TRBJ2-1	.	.	TGTGCCAGCAGCTTGGTCCAGCGTAGAATTAACAATGAGCAGTTCTTC	CASSLVQRRINNEQFF
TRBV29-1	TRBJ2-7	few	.	TGCAGCGCCGCCGAACCTCCGCTGAGGGAGCAGTACTTC	CSAAEPPLREQYF
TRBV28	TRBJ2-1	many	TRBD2	TGTGCCAGCAGTCCCCCGAGGGGAGGGATCAATGAGCAGTTCTTC	CASSPPRGGINEQFF
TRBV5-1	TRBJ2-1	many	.	TGCGCCAGCAGCTGGACCACGAGCTCCCAAAACAATGAGCAGTTCTTC	CASSWTTSSQNNEQFF
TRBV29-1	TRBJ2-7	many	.	TGCAGCGTTGAGGGGGGTAGGCGGTACGAGCAGTACTTC	CSVEGGRRYEQYF
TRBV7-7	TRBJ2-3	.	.	TGTGCTAGCAGCCCTACATTTAACACAGATACGCAGTATTTT	CASSPTFNTDTQYF
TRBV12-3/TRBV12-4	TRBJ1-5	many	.	TGTGCCAGCAGCTCCGGAGGGAACAAGCCCCAGCATTTT	CASSSGGNKPQHF